This TCR beta chain was found in a study of cytomegalovirus exposure and HLA in healthy donors. This clone showed up just once. Libraries were prepared by immunoSEQ multiplex PCR; TCRdb keeps only in-frame clonotypes and omits some of them. The sample comprises fewer than 120,000 clones, around 89% of which are singletons, and more than 1.4% rests with the top ten. The clonotype comes from a woman between 25 and 40 years old in good health and CMV-seropositive. Sequenced sample: PBMCs.

CDR3 sequence reads: CASSLFVAGSTDTQYF. For the CDR3, the DNA is TGTGCCAGCAGCTTATTCGTAGCGGGAAGCACAGATACGCAGTATTTT. The rearrangement links TRBV7-2 to TRBJ2-3; 8 positions agree with TRBD2. Unmatched junction bases numbered 4, after V lost 2 bases and J lost 0 bases. The CDR3 is made up of 16 amino acids. The germline V gene encodes CDR1 SGHTA and CDR2 FQGNSA. The whole variable domain, filled in from reference TRBV7-2 and TRBJ2-3, reads GAGVSQSPSNKVTEKGKDVELRCDPISGHTALYWYRQSLGQGLEFLIYFQGNSAPDKSGLPSDRFSAERTGGSVSTLTIQRTQQEDSAVYLCASSLFVAGSTDTQYFGPGTRLTVL.